In this sample, the clone carrying this T cell receptor (beta chain) turned up once. Its specificity is unknown. Amplification used 60 Vbeta primers and 13 Jbeta primers. Repertoires were generated with immunoSEQ multiplex PCR, while TCRdb's copy carries only in-frame clones and drops some. Found here are around 170,000 clones, about four fifths of them singletons; the top ten hold 1%. This sample is part of a study of cytomegalovirus exposure and HLA in healthy donors. Overall study findings and caveats: Available immune exposure information covered CMV serostatus only. Differences between HLA loci emerged in a later analysis of TCR association rates, with DRB1 most and HLA-C fewest.

The CDR3 is 11 residues long. From germline, CDR1 is SGHNT and CDR2 YENEEA. Trimming removed 6 bases at V and 9 bases at J, with 9 bases between. The specimen was PBMCs. V usage is TRBV11-3 and J usage is TRBJ2-1; maybe TRBD2 (5 bases). This clonotype was obtained from a woman aged 45 to 65 in good health and CMV-seropositive. The CDR3 sequence: CASRARGEQFF. CDR3 nucleotides: TGTGCCAGCAGGGCCCGGGGTGAGCAGTTCTTC.